These T cell receptor beta chains were read from a single sample in a study of blood T cell repertoires in COVID-19. The method was immunoSEQ multiplex PCR; TCRdb's version includes in-frame clones alone and lacks a portion of them. Counted here are a few hundred thousand clones, around 86% occurring once; the ten biggest clones make up 3%. Material: peripheral blood. The receptors come from a woman aged 25 to 39 with active or convalescent COVID-19. The CDR3 runs from the conserved cysteine through the conserved F or W. The order of the fields is CDR3 protein, CDR3 DNA, V gene, D gene, clone size, J gene. The D gene is left open where the match is weak. Not all rows give a size; the values are once, few, many and, for expanded clones, a class.

cdr3_aa: CASSLAVGGTGSTDYGYTF
cdr3_nt: TGTGCCAGCAGCTTGGCCGTGGGTGGGACAGGGAGTACGGACTATGGCTACACCTTC
v_call: TRBV5-6
d_call: TRBD1
clone_size: -
j_call: TRBJ1-2

cdr3_aa: CSVRQVPYEQYF
cdr3_nt: TGCAGCGTTCGACAGGTACCCTACGAGCAGTACTTC
v_call: TRBV29-1
d_call: -
clone_size: -
j_call: TRBJ2-7

cdr3_aa: CASSKGQDNEQFF
cdr3_nt: TGTGCCAGCAGTAAAGGACAGGACAATGAGCAGTTCTTC
v_call: TRBV2
d_call: TRBD1
clone_size: -
j_call: TRBJ2-1

cdr3_aa: CAITKTGKGDTIYF
cdr3_nt: TGTGCCATCACCAAGACAGGGAAGGGAGACACCATATATTTT
v_call: TRBV10-3
d_call: TRBD1
clone_size: few
j_call: TRBJ1-3

cdr3_aa: CSVEVAGQGRDTQYF
cdr3_nt: TGCAGCGTTGAAGTCGCGGGACAGGGGAGGGATACGCAGTATTTT
v_call: TRBV29-1
d_call: TRBD1
clone_size: -
j_call: TRBJ2-3

cdr3_aa: CSVPEGAEGPQYF
cdr3_nt: TGCAGCGTTCCAGAGGGGGCGGAGGGGCCCCAGTACTTC
v_call: TRBV29-1
d_call: -
clone_size: -
j_call: TRBJ2-5

cdr3_aa: CASSSSGFDSGDSYEQYF
cdr3_nt: TGTGCCAGCAGCTCCTCAGGGTTCGATTCGGGGGATTCCTACGAGCAGTACTTC
v_call: TRBV11-3
d_call: -
clone_size: -
j_call: TRBJ2-7

cdr3_aa: CASSSQGPGYGYTF
cdr3_nt: TGTGCCAGCAGTTCACAGGGCCCCGGGTATGGCTACACCTTC
v_call: TRBV7-2
d_call: -
clone_size: -
j_call: TRBJ1-2

cdr3_aa: CAISESYYEQYF
cdr3_nt: TGTGCCATCAGTGAGTCGTACTACGAGCAGTACTTC
v_call: TRBV10-3
d_call: -
clone_size: -
j_call: TRBJ2-7

cdr3_aa: CASSDRGQTDTQYF
cdr3_nt: TGTGCCAGCAGTGACAGGGGGCAAACAGATACGCAGTATTTT
v_call: TRBV6-1
d_call: TRBD1
clone_size: once
j_call: TRBJ2-3

cdr3_aa: CASGTISNQPQHF
cdr3_nt: TGTGCCAGCGGGACAATCAGCAATCAGCCCCAGCATTTT
v_call: TRBV28
d_call: -
clone_size: -
j_call: TRBJ1-5

cdr3_aa: CASSASGATDTQYF
cdr3_nt: TGTGCCAGCAGCGCCTCAGGGGCCACAGATACGCAGTATTTT
v_call: TRBV9
d_call: -
clone_size: -
j_call: TRBJ2-3

cdr3_aa: CSVDGGGNTGELFF
cdr3_nt: TGCAGCGTTGACGGCGGGGGGAACACCGGGGAGCTGTTTTTT
v_call: TRBV29-1
d_call: TRBD2
clone_size: -
j_call: TRBJ2-2

cdr3_aa: CASSHGQGGGGGETQYF
cdr3_nt: TGTGCCAGCAGCCATGGGCAGGGAGGGGGAGGCGGAGAGACCCAGTACTTC
v_call: TRBV5-4
d_call: -
clone_size: -
j_call: TRBJ2-5

cdr3_aa: CASSLSASPAPDTQYF
cdr3_nt: TGTGCCAGCAGCTTATCGGCTAGCCCTGCCCCAGATACGCAGTATTTT
v_call: TRBV7-3
d_call: -
clone_size: -
j_call: TRBJ2-3

cdr3_aa: CASSLSGTLQETQYF
cdr3_nt: TGTGCCAGCAGTTTATCCGGGACACTCCAAGAGACCCAGTACTTC
v_call: TRBV6-5
d_call: -
clone_size: -
j_call: TRBJ2-5

cdr3_aa: CASSPGAGANTEAFF
cdr3_nt: TGTGCCAGCTCACCAGGGGCAGGGGCCAACACTGAAGCTTTCTTT
v_call: TRBV18
d_call: -
clone_size: -
j_call: TRBJ1-1

cdr3_aa: CASSLETAFSGNTIYF
cdr3_nt: TGTGCCAGCTCTCTGGAGACGGCGTTCTCTGGAAACACCATATATTTT
v_call: TRBV18
d_call: -
clone_size: -
j_call: TRBJ1-3

cdr3_aa: CASSPSFTIPTGNTIYF
cdr3_nt: TGTGCCAGCAGCCCGTCCTTCACTATCCCCACTGGAAACACCATATATTTT
v_call: TRBV3-1/TRBV3-2
d_call: -
clone_size: -
j_call: TRBJ1-3

cdr3_aa: CASSLGDRGRLGEKLFF
cdr3_nt: TGTGCCAGCAGCTTGGGGGACAGGGGGCGGTTGGGAGAAAAACTGTTTTTT
v_call: TRBV5-4
d_call: TRBD1
clone_size: -
j_call: TRBJ1-4

cdr3_aa: CASSMDGYEQYF
cdr3_nt: TGTGCCAGCAGCATGGACGGGTACGAGCAGTACTTC
v_call: TRBV5-6
d_call: -
clone_size: -
j_call: TRBJ2-7

cdr3_aa: CASSARQGNSSPLHF
cdr3_nt: TGTGCCAGCAGTGCCCGACAGGGTAATTCTTCACCCCTCCACTTT
v_call: TRBV27
d_call: TRBD1
clone_size: few
j_call: TRBJ1-6

cdr3_aa: CASSQVFGTGELFF
cdr3_nt: TGCGCCAGCAGCCAAGTATTCGGCACCGGGGAGCTGTTTTTT
v_call: TRBV4-3
d_call: -
clone_size: -
j_call: TRBJ2-2

cdr3_aa: CASTTSPLNTQYF
cdr3_nt: TGTGCCAGCACAACTAGCCCCCTTAATACGCAGTATTTT
v_call: TRBV12-3/TRBV12-4
d_call: -
clone_size: -
j_call: TRBJ2-3

cdr3_aa: CASSYLAQGWGYTF
cdr3_nt: TGTGCCAGCAGCTACCTAGCGCAGGGATGGGGCTACACCTTC
v_call: TRBV5-6
d_call: -
clone_size: -
j_call: TRBJ1-2

cdr3_aa: CASRGQGAADTQYF
cdr3_nt: TGCGCCAGCAGAGGACAGGGGGCGGCAGATACGCAGTATTTT
v_call: TRBV5-1
d_call: TRBD1
clone_size: -
j_call: TRBJ2-3

cdr3_aa: CSALDQETQYF
cdr3_nt: TGCAGTGCACTAGATCAAGAGACCCAGTACTTC
v_call: TRBV20-1
d_call: -
clone_size: -
j_call: TRBJ2-5

cdr3_aa: CASGVGGLGARQFF
cdr3_nt: TGTGCCAGCGGGGTTGGAGGACTAGGGGCACGGCAGTTCTTC
v_call: TRBV6-5
d_call: TRBD2
clone_size: -
j_call: TRBJ2-1

cdr3_aa: CASSHLLEGNTIYF
cdr3_nt: TGTGCCAGCAGTCATCTACTGGAGGGGAACACCATATATTTT
v_call: TRBV9
d_call: -
clone_size: -
j_call: TRBJ1-3

cdr3_aa: CASSQLGFTGTGTDTQYF
cdr3_nt: TGTGCCAGCAGCCAATTGGGTTTTACCGGGACAGGCACAGATACGCAGTATTTT
v_call: TRBV4-2
d_call: TRBD1
clone_size: -
j_call: TRBJ2-3

cdr3_aa: CASSYQGRNTDTQYF
cdr3_nt: TGTGCCAGCAGTTACCAGGGTAGGAACACAGATACGCAGTATTTT
v_call: TRBV6-2/TRBV6-3
d_call: -
clone_size: -
j_call: TRBJ2-3

cdr3_aa: CASRDREGPDTQYF
cdr3_nt: TGTGCCAGCAGAGACAGGGAAGGTCCAGATACGCAGTATTTT
v_call: TRBV14
d_call: TRBD1
clone_size: few
j_call: TRBJ2-3